This T cell receptor (beta chain) was recorded in a study of blood T cell repertoires in COVID-19. In the study overall: Sites in the United States, Italy and Spain provided acute and convalescent COVID-19 samples. T cells, B-cell-depleted T cells, or PBMCs provided the cDNA or gDNA that served as material.

Looked up from germline, CDR1 is SGHVS and CDR2 is FQNEAQ. CDR3 length: 16 amino acids. Trimming shortened V by 3 bases and J by 6 bases, and 19 bases separated the two germline ends. Source study methods: Amplified reference gene primers provided the basis for estimating nucleated cell counts. The assay was immunoSEQ multiplex PCR, and TCRdb's table has in-frame clones only and misses some. V and J calls and clone size are as listed in that table; D and trimming were resolved from the DNA. The sample has about 77,000 clones, around 69% seen once. The clonotype was recovered from a man in his sixties or seventies with active or convalescent COVID-19. Source material: peripheral blood. The genes are TRBV7-8 and TRBJ2-3; D possibly corresponds to TRBD2 (7 bases). The CDR3, as DNA: TGTGCCAGCAGCTTCTCCGGGGGGCCCGGGAGTGATACGCAGTATTTT. This sequence encodes CASSFSGGPGSDTQYF.